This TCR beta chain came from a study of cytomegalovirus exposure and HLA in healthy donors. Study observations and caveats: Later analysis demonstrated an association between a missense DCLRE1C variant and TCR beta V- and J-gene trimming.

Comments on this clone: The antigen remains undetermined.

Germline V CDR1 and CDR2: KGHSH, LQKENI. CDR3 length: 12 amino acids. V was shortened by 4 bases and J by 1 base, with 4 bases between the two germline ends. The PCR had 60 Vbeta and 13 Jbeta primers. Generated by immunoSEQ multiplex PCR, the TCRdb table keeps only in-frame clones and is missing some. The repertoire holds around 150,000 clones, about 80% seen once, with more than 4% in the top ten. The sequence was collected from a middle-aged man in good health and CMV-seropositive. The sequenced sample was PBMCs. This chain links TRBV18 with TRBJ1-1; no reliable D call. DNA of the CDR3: TGTGCCAGCTCACGGGCGAACACTGAAGCTTTCTTT. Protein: CASSRANTEAFF. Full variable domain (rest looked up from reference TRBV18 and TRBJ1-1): NAGVMQNPRHLVRRRGQEARLRCSPMKGHSHVYWYRQLPEEGLKFMVYLQKENIIDESGMPKERFSAEFPKEGPSILRIQQVVRGDSAAYFCASSRANTEAFFGQGTRLTVV.